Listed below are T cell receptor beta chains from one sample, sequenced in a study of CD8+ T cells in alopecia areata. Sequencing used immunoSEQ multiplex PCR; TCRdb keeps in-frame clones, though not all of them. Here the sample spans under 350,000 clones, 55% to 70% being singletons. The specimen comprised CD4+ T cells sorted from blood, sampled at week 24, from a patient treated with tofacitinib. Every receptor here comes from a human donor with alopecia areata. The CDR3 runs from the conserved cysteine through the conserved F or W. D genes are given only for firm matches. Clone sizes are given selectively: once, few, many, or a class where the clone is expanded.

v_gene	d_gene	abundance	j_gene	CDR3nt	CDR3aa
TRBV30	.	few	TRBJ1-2	TGTGCCTGGAGTTGGGAGGGTGACTATGGCTACACCTTC	CAWSWEGDYGYTF
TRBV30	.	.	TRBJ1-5	TGTGCCTGGAGTGCCGGCAGGGGCCCGGGCTTCAATCAGCCCCAGCATTTT	CAWSAGRGPGFNQPQHF
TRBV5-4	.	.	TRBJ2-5	TGTGCCAGCAGCCGCTCAGGGATTTGGGAGACCCAGTACTTC	CASSRSGIWETQYF
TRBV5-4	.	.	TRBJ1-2	TGTGCCAGCAGCCGGGAGGGAAGCTATGGCTACACCTTC	CASSREGSYGYTF
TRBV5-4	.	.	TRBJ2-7	TGTGCCAGCAGCCCCTTGGACAAAATGGCGTCCTACGAGCAGTACTTC	CASSPLDKMASYEQYF
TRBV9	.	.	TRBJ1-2	TGTGCCAGCAGCGTAGCGGGCCGGGAGGATGGCTACACCTTC	CASSVAGREDGYTF
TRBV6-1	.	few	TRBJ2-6	TGTGCCAGCAGTGTCAGCTCTGGGGCCAACGTCCTGACTTTC	CASSVSSGANVLTF
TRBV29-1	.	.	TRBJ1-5	TGCAGCGTTGTTTTTGGGTACAATCAGCCCCAGCATTTT	CSVVFGYNQPQHF
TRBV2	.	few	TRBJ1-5	TGTGCCAGCAGTCCCGGGACACGCAATCAGCCCCAGCATTTT	CASSPGTRNQPQHF
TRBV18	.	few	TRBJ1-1	TGTGCCAGCTCACCACCGGAGGGGATAACCAGCACTGAAGCTTTCTTT	CASSPPEGITSTEAFF
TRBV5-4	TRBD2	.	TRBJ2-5	TGTGCCAGCAGCCGAAGCGGGGGTAAAGAGACCCAGTACTTC	CASSRSGGKETQYF
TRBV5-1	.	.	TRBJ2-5	TGCGCCAGCAGCTTCGAAAGGGGGGAGACCCAGTACTTC	CASSFERGETQYF
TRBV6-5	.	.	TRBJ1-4	TGTGCCAGCAGTTACTTCGGCAACAACGAAAAACTGTTTTTT	CASSYFGNNEKLFF
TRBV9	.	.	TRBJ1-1	TGTGCCAGCAGCGTAGGTGGCAGGGAGACTGAAGCTTTCTTT	CASSVGGRETEAFF
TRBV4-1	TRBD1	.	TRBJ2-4	TGCGCCAGCAGCCGACCGGACAGGGACGCCAAAAACATTCAGTACTTC	CASSRPDRDAKNIQYF
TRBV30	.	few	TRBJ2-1	TGTGCCTGGAGTGAAGGGGAGTACAATGAGCAGTTCTTC	CAWSEGEYNEQFF
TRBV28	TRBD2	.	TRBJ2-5	TGTGCCAGCAGTCCCCTGGGACTAGCGGGGGGAGAGACCCAGTACTTC	CASSPLGLAGGETQYF
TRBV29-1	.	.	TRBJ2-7	TGCAGCGTTGAGAACAGCCCCTACGAGCAGCACTTC	CSVENSPYEQHF
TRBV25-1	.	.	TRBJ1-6	TGTGCCAGCAGTGTAGGGATAGGAAATTCACCCCTCCACTTT	CASSVGIGNSPLHF
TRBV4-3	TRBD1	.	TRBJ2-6	TGCGCCAGCAGCCCTAGTCTGGGACAGCATCTTTCTGGGGCCAACGTCCTGACTTTC	CASSPSLGQHLSGANVLTF
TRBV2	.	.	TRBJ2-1	TGTGCCAGCAGGACGCGGGGGCCACGCGATGAGCAGTTCTTC	CASRTRGPRDEQFF
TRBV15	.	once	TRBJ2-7	TGTGCCACCAGCAGAGAGGGTGACGAGCAGTACTTC	CATSREGDEQYF
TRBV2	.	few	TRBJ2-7	TGTGCCAGCAGTGGATCCTACGAGCAGTACTTC	CASSGSYEQYF
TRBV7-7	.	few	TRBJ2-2	TGTGCTAGCAGCTTAGTGGCTCCGCCGAACACCGGGGAGCTGTTTTTT	CASSLVAPPNTGELFF
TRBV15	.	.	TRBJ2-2	TGTGCCACCAGCCGACGGAACACGCGCGCATCCGGCGGCTTGGGCGGGGAGCTGTTTTTT	CATSRRNTRASGGLGGELFF
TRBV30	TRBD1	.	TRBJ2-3	TGTGCCTGGAGTTCCGGACAGGGTCGGACAGATACGCAGTATTTT	CAWSSGQGRTDTQYF
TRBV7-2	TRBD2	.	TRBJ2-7	TGTGCCAGCAGCCCACCCGGATATAGCGGGGCCTACGAGCAGTACTTC	CASSPPGYSGAYEQYF
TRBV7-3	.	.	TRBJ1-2	TGTGCCAGCAGCTTAGGTACAGCCACCTACGGCTACACCTTC	CASSLGTATYGYTF
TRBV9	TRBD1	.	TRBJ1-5	TGTGCCAGCAGCGAACGGACAGGAATCCTTAGCAATCAGCCCCAGCATTTT	CASSERTGILSNQPQHF
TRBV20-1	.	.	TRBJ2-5	TGCAGTGCTAGCAGGGACGAGACCCAGTACTTC	CSASRDETQYF
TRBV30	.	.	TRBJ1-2	TGTGCCTGGAGTGTCCGGAGCTATGGCTACACCTTC	CAWSVRSYGYTF
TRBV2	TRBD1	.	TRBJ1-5	TGTGCCAGCAGTTGGGACAGTATTAGCAATCAGCCCCAGCATTTT	CASSWDSISNQPQHF
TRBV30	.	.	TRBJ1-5	TGTGCCTGGAAAATACGGGTTGGACAGCCCCAGCATTTT	CAWKIRVGQPQHF
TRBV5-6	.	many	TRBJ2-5	TGTGCCAGCAGCTTGGCGGAGACCCAGTACTTC	CASSLAETQYF
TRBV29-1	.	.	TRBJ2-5	TGCAGCTTTCGACCCGGCCAGGAGACCCAGTACTTC	CSFRPGQETQYF
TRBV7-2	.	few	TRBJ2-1	TGTGCCAGCAGCCCAGGGACGGGTGAGCAGTTCTTC	CASSPGTGEQFF
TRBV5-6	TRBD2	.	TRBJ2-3	TGTGCCAGCACCCTTAGCGGGGGGGCCGTAGATACGCAGTATTTT	CASTLSGGAVDTQYF
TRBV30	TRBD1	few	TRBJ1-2	TGTGCCTGGGGGACAGGGAACGGCTACACCTTC	CAWGTGNGYTF
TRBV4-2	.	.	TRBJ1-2	TGTGCCAGCAGCGCAGGCTATGGCTACACCTTC	CASSAGYGYTF
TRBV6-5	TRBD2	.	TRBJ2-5	TGTGCCAGCAGACGAAGCGGGGCAGAGACCCAGTACTTC	CASRRSGAETQYF
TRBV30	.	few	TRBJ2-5	TGTGCCTGGAGTGTACGGGGCGTGAGTGAGACCCAGTACTTC	CAWSVRGVSETQYF
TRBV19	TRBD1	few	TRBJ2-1	TGTGCCAGTAGTATTAAGGTGACAGGGAGACAGTTCTTC	CASSIKVTGRQFF
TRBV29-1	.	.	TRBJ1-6	TGCAGCGTCCCGCTTGGTTCGGACTATAATTCACCCCTCCACTTT	CSVPLGSDYNSPLHF
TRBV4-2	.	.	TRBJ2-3	TGTGCCAGCAGCCAAGAGGCCCGTGCAGATACGCAGTATTTT	CASSQEARADTQYF
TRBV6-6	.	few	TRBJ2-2	TGTGCCAGCAGTTACGGCAGCCAGAACACCGGGGAGCTGTTTTTT	CASSYGSQNTGELFF
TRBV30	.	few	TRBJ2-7	TGTGCCTGGAGTGAACCCCCGACAGTCTACGAGCAGTACTTC	CAWSEPPTVYEQYF
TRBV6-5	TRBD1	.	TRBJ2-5	TGTGCCAGCCGGACAGGGGGCGTGGAGACCCAGTACTTC	CASRTGGVETQYF
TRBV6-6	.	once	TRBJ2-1	TGTGCCAGCAGTCCAACACGCGGGGACAATGAGCAGTTCTTC	CASSPTRGDNEQFF
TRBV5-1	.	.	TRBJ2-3	TGCGCCAGCAGCTTGCAAGACACAGATACGCAGTATTTT	CASSLQDTDTQYF
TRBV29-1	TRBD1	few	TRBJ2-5	TGCAGCGTTGATAGGACAGGGATCTTGGAGACCCAGTACTTC	CSVDRTGILETQYF
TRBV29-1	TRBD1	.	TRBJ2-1	TGCAGCGTTGAAGGCCGACAGGGGGGCAATGAGCAGTTCTTC	CSVEGRQGGNEQFF
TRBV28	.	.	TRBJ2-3	TGTGCCAGCAGCGGAAGTTGGGGCGCGTCCGGCACAGATACGCAGTATTTT	CASSGSWGASGTDTQYF
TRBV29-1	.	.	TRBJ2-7	TGCAGCGTTGAAGGGGTCGGGGGTGGAGAGCAGTACTTC	CSVEGVGGGEQYF
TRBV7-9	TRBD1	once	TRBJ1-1	TGTGCCAGCAGCCCGATGGACAGGGGAATCACTGAAGCTTTCTTT	CASSPMDRGITEAFF